This record covers a single T cell receptor beta chain. Its antigen is undetermined. The source of the sample is a study of T cells after yellow fever vaccination. For the study at large: It was SMART-Seq v4 Ultra Low Input that prepared the fractions with low cell numbers.

Study results and limitations: The booster saw the reappearance of most primary-vaccination clones (about 95% CD4, 88% CD8). In FACS-sorted repertoires, abundant clonotypes from the bulk population could appear as contaminants.

The CDR3 is 14 residues long. Germline CDR1 and CDR2: KGHDR and SFDVKD. V lost 3 bases, J lost 7 bases, and 12 bases lay in between. TCRdb re-called the 5' RACE reads through MiXCR, storing one row per CDR3 protein. This table has 400,000 to 650,000 distinct CDR3 sequences, roughly a fifth appearing once. This clonotype originated in a young man who received the YFV17D yellow fever vaccine. This chain links TRBV24-1 with TRBJ2-1, with a weak D call TRBD1 (6 bases). This specimen was PBMCs, taken approximately 22 days after the first yellow fever vaccination. As DNA, the CDR3 is TGTGCCACCAGTGATGACGGACAGAAAAATGAGCAGTTCTTC. Translated, it gives CATSDDGQKNEQFF.